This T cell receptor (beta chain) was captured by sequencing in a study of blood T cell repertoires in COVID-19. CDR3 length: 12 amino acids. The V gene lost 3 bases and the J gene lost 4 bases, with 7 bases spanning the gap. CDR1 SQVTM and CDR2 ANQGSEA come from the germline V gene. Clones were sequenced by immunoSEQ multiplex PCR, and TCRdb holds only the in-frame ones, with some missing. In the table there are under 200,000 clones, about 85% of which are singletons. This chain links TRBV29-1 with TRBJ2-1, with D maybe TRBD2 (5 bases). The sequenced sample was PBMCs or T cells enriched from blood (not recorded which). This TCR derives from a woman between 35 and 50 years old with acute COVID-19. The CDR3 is CSVDEGYNEQFF. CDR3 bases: TGCAGCGTTGACGAGGGTTACAATGAGCAGTTCTTC.